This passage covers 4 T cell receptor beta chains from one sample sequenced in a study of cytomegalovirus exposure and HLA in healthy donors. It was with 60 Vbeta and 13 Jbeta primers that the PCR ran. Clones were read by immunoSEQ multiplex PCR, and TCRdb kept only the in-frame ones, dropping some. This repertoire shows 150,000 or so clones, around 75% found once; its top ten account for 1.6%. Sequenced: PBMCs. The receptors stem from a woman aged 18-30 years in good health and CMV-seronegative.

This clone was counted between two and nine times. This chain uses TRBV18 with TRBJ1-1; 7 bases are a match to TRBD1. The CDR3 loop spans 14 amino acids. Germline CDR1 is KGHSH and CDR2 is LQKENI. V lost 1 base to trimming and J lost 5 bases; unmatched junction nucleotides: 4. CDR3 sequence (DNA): TGTGCCAGCTCACCACAGGGGGCGGATACTGAAGCTTTCTTT. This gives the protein CASSPQGADTEAFF.

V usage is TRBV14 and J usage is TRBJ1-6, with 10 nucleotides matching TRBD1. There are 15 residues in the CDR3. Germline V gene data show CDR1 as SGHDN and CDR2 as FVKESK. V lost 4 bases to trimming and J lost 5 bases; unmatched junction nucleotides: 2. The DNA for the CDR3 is TGTGCCAGCAGCCGGGACAGGGGCAATAATTCACCCCTCCACTTT. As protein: CASSRDRGNNSPLHF. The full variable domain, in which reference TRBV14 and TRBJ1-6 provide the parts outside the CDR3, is EAGVTQFPSHSVIEKGQTVTLRCDPISGHDNLYWYRRVMGKEIKFLLHFVKESKQDESGMPNNRFLAERTGGTYSTLKVQPAELEDSGVYFCASSRDRGNNSPLHFGNGTRLTVT.

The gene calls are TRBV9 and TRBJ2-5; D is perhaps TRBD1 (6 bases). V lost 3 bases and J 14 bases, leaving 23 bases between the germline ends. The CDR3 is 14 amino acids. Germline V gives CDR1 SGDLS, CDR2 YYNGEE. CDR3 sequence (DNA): TGTGCCAGCAGCGCACTGGGGGCAGGGTACGAGCAATACTTC. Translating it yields CASSALGAGYEQYF.

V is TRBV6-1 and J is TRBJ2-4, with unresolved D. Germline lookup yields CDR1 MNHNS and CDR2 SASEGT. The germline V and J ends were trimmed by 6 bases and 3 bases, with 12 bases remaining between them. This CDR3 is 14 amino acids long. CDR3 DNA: TGTGCCAGCAGCTCTTGGCCGGGCAAAAACATTCAGTACTTC. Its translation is CASSSWPGKNIQYF.